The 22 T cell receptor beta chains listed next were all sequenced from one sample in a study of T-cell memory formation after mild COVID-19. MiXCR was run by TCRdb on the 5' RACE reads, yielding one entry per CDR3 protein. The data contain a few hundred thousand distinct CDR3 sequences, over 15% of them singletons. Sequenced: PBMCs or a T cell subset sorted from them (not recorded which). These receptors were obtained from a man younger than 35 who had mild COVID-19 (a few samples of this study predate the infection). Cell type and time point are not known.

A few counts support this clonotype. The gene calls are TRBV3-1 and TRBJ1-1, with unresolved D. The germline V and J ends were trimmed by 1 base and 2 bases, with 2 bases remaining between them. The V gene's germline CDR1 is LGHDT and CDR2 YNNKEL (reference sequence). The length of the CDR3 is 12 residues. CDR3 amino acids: CASSQANTEAFF. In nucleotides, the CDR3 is TGTGCCAGCAGCCAAGCCAACACTGAAGCTTTCTTT.

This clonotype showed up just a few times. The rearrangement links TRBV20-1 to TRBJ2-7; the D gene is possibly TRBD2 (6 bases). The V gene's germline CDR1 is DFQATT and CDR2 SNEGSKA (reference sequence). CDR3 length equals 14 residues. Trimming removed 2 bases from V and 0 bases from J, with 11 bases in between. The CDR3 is CSARSEGYSYEQYF. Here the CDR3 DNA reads TGCAGTGCTAGATCGGAGGGATACTCCTACGAGCAGTACTTC.

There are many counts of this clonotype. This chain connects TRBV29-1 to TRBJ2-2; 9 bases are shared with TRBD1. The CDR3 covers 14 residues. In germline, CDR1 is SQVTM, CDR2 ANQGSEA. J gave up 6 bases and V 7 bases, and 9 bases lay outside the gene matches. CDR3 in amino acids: CSAGTGSRAGELFF. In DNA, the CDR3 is TGCAGCGCTGGGACAGGGAGCCGTGCCGGGGAGCTGTTTTTT.

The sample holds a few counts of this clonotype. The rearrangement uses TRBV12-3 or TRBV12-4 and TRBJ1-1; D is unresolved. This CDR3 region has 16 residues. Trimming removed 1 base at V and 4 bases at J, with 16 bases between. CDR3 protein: CASSLVIGSRGTEAFF. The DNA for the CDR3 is TGTGCCAGCAGTTTAGTTATCGGCAGCCGAGGCACTGAAGCTTTCTTT.

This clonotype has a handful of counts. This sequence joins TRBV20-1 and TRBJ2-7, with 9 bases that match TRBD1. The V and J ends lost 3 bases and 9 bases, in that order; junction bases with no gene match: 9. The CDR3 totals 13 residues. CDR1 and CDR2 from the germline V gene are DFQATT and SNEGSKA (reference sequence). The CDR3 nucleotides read TGCAGTGCTAGGGCACCACAGGGGGCGAGGCAGTACGTC. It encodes CSARAPQGARQYV.

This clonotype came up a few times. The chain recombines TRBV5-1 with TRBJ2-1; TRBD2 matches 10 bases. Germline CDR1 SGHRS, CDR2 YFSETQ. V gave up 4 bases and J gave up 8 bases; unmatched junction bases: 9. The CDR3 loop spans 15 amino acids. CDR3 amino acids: CASSAGLAPVDEQFF. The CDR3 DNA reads TGCGCCAGCAGCGCGGGACTAGCGCCTGTGGATGAGCAGTTCTTC. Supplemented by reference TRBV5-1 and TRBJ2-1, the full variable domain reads KAGVTQTPRYLIKTRGQQVTLSCSPISGHRSVSWYQQTPGQGLQFLFEYFSETQRNKGNFPGRFSGRQFSNSRSEMNVSTLELGDSALYLCASSAGLAPVDEQFFGPGTRLTVL.

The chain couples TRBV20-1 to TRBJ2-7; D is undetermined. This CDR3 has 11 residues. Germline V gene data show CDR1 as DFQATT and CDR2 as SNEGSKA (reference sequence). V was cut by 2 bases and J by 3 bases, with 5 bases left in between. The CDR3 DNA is TGCAGTGCTAGAAACAGCTACGAGCAGTACGTC. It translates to CSARNSYEQYV.

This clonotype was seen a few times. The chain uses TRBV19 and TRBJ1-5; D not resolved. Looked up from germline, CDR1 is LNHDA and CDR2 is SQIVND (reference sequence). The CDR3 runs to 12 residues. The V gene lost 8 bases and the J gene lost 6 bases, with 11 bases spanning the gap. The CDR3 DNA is TGTGCCAGTTCGGTGTCACGTCAGCCCCAGCATTTT. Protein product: CASSVSRQPQHF. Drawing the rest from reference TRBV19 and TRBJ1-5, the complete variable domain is DGGITQSPKYLFRKEGQNVTLSCEQNLNHDAMYWYRQDPGQGLRLIYYSQIVNDFQKGDIAEGYSVSREKKESFPLTVTSAQKNPTAFYLCASSVSRQPQHFGDGTRLSIL.

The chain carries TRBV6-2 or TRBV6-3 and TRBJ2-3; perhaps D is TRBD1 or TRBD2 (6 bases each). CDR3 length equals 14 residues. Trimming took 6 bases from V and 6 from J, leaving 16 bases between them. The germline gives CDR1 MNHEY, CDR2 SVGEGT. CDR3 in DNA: TGTGCCAGCAGCTTCGGGTCGGGGGCGGATACGCAGTATTTT. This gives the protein CASSFGSGADTQYF.

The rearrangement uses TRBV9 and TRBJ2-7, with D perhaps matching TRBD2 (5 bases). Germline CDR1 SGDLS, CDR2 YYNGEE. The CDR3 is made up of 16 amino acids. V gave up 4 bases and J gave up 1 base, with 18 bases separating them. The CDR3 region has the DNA TGTGCCAGCAGCCCCCAGTGGGGAGCCCTTTCCTACGAGCAGTACTTC. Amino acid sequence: CASSPQWGALSYEQYF.

CDR3: CASSSEQSTEAFF. Written as DNA, the CDR3 is TGTGCCAGCAGCTCAGAACAGAGCACTGAAGCTTTCTTT. The chain carries TRBV7-9 and TRBJ1-1; D remains unclear. Deletions cut 4 bases from V and 4 bases from J, with 10 bases between. Germline V lookup: CDR1 SEHNR, CDR2 FQNEAQ (reference sequence). The CDR3 runs 13 residues.

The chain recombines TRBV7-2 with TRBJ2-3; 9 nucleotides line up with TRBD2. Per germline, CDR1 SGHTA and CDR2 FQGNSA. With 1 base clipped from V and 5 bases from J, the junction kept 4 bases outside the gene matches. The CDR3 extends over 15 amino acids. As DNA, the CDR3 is TGTGCCAGCAGCTTAGGAGCGGGGGGAGGAGATACGCAGTATTTT. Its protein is CASSLGAGGGDTQYF.

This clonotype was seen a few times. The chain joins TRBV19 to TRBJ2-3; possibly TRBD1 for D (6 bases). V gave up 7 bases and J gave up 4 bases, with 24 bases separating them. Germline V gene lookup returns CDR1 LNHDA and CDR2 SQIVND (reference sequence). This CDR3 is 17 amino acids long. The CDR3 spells CASTERTAFVNPDTQYF. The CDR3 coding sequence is TGTGCCAGTACCGAAAGGACAGCGTTTGTCAATCCAGATACGCAGTATTTT.

The CDR3 reads CSAYDRPQETQYF. The CDR3 region has the DNA TGCAGTGCGTACGACAGGCCCCAAGAGACCCAGTACTTC. V usage is TRBV20-1 and J usage is TRBJ2-5, with D perhaps TRBD1 (6 bases). Germline V gene lookup returns CDR1 DFQATT and CDR2 SNEGSKA (reference sequence). The CDR3 is 13 residues long. V lost 6 bases to trimming and J lost 1 base, with 12 bases between them.

The CDR3 sequence is CATGQGTNQPQHF. CDR3 sequence (DNA): TGTGCCACCGGACAGGGGACCAATCAGCCCCAGCATTTT. This chain joins TRBV15 and TRBJ1-5, with 9 bases fitting TRBD1. This CDR3 has 13 residues. Unmatched junction bases numbered 2, after V lost 8 bases and J lost 3 bases. Germline V gene sequence: CDR1 LNHNV, CDR2 YYDKDF (reference sequence).

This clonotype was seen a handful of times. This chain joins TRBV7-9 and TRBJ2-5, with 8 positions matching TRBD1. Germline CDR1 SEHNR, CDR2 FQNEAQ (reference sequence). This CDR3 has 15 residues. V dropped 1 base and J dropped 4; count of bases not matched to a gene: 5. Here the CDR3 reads CASSLDPGQGETQYF. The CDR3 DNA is TGTGCCAGCAGCTTAGACCCTGGACAGGGAGAGACCCAGTACTTC.

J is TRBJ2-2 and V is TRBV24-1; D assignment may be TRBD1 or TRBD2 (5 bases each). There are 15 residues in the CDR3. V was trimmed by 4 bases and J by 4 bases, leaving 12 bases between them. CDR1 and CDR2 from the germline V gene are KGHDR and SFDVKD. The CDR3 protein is CATSERGPSTGELFF. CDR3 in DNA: TGTGCCACCAGTGAACGGGGACCTTCCACCGGGGAGCTGTTTTTT.

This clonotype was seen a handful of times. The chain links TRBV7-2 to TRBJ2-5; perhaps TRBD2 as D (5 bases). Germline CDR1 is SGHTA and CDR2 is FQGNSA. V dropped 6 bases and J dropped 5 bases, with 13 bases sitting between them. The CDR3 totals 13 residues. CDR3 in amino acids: CASSYTSGETQYF. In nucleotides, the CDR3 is TGTGCCAGCAGTTACACCAGCGGCGAGACCCAGTACTTC.

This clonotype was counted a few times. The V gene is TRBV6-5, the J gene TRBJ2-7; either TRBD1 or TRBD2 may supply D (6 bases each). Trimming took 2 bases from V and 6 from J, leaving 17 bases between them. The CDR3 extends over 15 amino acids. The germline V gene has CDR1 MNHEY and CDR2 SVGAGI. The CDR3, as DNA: TGTGCCAGCAGTTACAAAGGGACACCCGGGGGCGAGCAGTACTTC. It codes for CASSYKGTPGGEQYF.

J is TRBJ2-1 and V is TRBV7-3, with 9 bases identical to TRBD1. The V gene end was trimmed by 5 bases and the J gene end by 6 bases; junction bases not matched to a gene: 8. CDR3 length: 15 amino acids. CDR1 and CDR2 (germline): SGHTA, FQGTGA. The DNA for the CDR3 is TGTGCCAGCAGCGCCAGGACAGGGGATGGCAATGAGCAGTTCTTC. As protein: CASSARTGDGNEQFF.

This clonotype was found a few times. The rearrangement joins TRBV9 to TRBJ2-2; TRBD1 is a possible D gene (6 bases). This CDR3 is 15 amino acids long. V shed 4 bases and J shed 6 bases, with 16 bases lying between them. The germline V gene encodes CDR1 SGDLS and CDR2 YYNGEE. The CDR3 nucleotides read TGTGCCAGCAGCTTAACAGGGTCTGGTCCCGGGGAGCTGTTTTTT. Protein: CASSLTGSGPGELFF. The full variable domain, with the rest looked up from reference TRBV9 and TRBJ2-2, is DSGVTQTPKHLITATGQRVTLRCSPRSGDLSVYWYQQSLDQGLQFLIQYYNGEERAKGNILERFSAQQFPDLHSELNLSSLELGDSALYFCASSLTGSGPGELFFGEGSRLTVL.

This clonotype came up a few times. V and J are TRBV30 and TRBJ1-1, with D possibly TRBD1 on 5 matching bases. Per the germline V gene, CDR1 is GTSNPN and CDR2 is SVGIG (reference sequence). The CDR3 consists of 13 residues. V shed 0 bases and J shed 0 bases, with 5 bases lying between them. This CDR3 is CAWSVGVNTEAFF. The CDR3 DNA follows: TGTGCCTGGAGTGTGGGGGTGAACACTGAAGCTTTCTTT.